One sample yielded the 19 T cell receptor beta chains listed below, sequenced in a study of a mutant IDH1 vaccine in newly diagnosed glioma. No antigen has been assigned to these receptors. Noted time point: week 11, during vaccination. The study gave 300 ug of mutant IDH1 20-mer peptide per vaccine dose, with topical imiquimod. Using immunoSEQ multiplex PCR, the repertoire was profiled, and TCRdb retains in-frame clones only, with some absent. The sample shows around 120,000 clones, about 80% of them seen only once. The input for sequencing was PBMCs, taken from a glioma patient whose treatment included an IDH1 peptide vaccine. These receptors were taken from a middle-aged man with glioma.

This chain uses TRBV6-5 with TRBJ1-2; maybe TRBD1 (6 bases). Between the trimmed V and J ends, which lost 7 bases and 0 bases, there was a span of 12 bases. Germline values: CDR1 MNHEY, CDR2 SVGAGI. The CDR3 contains 14 residues. The CDR3 coding sequence is TGTGCCAGCAAGCTAGGGGGAGCTAACTATGGCTACACCTTC. Its protein product is CASKLGGANYGYTF.

This chain uses TRBV9 with TRBJ1-3; D call uncertain. The CDR3 consists of 15 residues. Trimming took off 0 bases at V and 6 bases at J, with 13 bases between the two ends. CDR1 and CDR2 from the germline V gene are SGDLS and YYNGEE. CDR3 coding DNA: TGTGCCAGCAGCGTAGAGGCAGGCGACCTAAACACCATATATTTT. Protein: CASSVEAGDLNTIYF.

This rearrangement joins TRBV7-3 to TRBJ2-7; no clear D. Germline assignment: CDR1 SGHTA and CDR2 FQGTGA. This CDR3 region has 13 residues. V was clipped by 10 bases and J by 5 bases, with 18 bases between them. The CDR3 DNA reads as TGTGCCACCTCCCTCGATCTGGCCCACGAGCAGTACTTC. Protein sequence: CATSLDLAHEQYF.

The chain employs TRBV4-2 and TRBJ2-3; 12 nucleotides align to TRBD2. Germline V gene sequence: CDR1 LGHNA, CDR2 YNFKEQ. The CDR3 is 15 residues long. V lost 6 bases, J lost 2 bases, and 3 bases stayed unmatched. CDR3 residues: CASRRLAGDTDTQYF. The DNA for the CDR3 is TGTGCCAGCAGACGACTAGCGGGGGACACAGATACGCAGTATTTT.

This sequence joins TRBV10-3 and TRBJ1-2; 9 bases align to TRBD1. Trimming cost V 7 bases and J 3 bases; bases outside gene matches: 9. This CDR3 comprises 15 residues. Germline CDR1 ENHRY, CDR2 SYGVKD. In nucleotides, the CDR3 is TGTGCCATCACTGCGGGGGACAGGGCGGACTATGGCTACACCTTC. As protein: CAITAGDRADYGYTF.

As DNA, the CDR3 is TGTGCCAGCAGCTTAGCGGGGGCAGGGGGTGAGGAGACCCAGTACTTC. Translation gives CASSLAGAGGEETQYF. The chain is built from TRBV7-2 and TRBJ2-5; 7 nucleotides agree with TRBD1. The CDR3 has 16 residues. The junction had 9 bases not matched to a gene; V was cut back by 0 bases and J by 5 bases. In germline, CDR1 is SGHTA, CDR2 FQGNSA. The full variable domain, in which reference TRBV7-2 and TRBJ2-5 provide the parts outside the CDR3, is GAGVSQSPSNKVTEKGKDVELRCDPISGHTALYWYRQSLGQGLEFLIYFQGNSAPDKSGLPSDRFSAERTGGSVSTLTIQRTQQEDSAVYLCASSLAGAGGEETQYFGPGTRLLVL.

The chain carries TRBV11-2 and TRBJ1-2, with 7 nucleotides matching TRBD1. The CDR3 spans 15 residues. V lost 1 base to trimming and J lost 4 bases; unmatched junction nucleotides: 6. Germline V gene sequence: CDR1 SGHAT, CDR2 FQNNGV. CDR3 DNA: TGTGCCAGCAGCTTAGGGACAGGCTCAGGCTATGGCTACACCTTC. Translated, it gives CASSLGTGSGYGYTF.

The rearrangement uses TRBV28 and TRBJ1-3; TRBD1 is a possible D gene (5 bases). This CDR3 has 15 amino acids. Per the germline V gene, CDR1 is MDHEN and CDR2 is SYDVKM. V gave up 1 base and J gave up 4 bases, with 11 bases separating them. Here the CDR3 reads CASSLSGVAGNTIYF. The CDR3 nucleotides read TGTGCCAGCAGTTTATCGGGGGTTGCCGGAAACACCATATATTTT.

The count of this clone is one. This chain connects TRBV6-6 to TRBJ2-7; D gene unclear. Germline V lookup: CDR1 MNHNY, CDR2 SVGAGI (reference sequence). The ends were cut back, 2 bases at V and 5 bases at J, with 13 bases in the middle. The CDR3 runs to 14 residues. Written as DNA, the CDR3 is TGTGCCAGCAGTTACGAGCGACCAGAGGACGAGCAGTACTTC. It yields the protein CASSYERPEDEQYF.

The CDR3 reads CASSATVYNSPLHF. CDR3 DNA sequence: TGTGCCAGCAGTGCGACTGTTTATAATTCACCCCTCCACTTT. V is TRBV25-1 and J is TRBJ1-6, with D unresolved. Germline V CDR1 and CDR2: MGHDK, SYGVNS. The CDR3 is 14 amino acids. V was trimmed by 4 bases and J by 4 bases, leaving 8 bases between them.

The V call is TRBV30, the J call TRBJ1-5; TRBD1 aligns across 8 bases. In germline, CDR1 is GTSNPN, CDR2 SVGIG (reference sequence). The J segment lost 3 bases and the V segment lost 4 bases, leaving 5 bases of the junction unmatched. The CDR3 loop spans 14 amino acids. The CDR3 spells CAWNPGQANQPQHF. Written as DNA, the CDR3 is TGTGCCTGGAACCCGGGACAGGCCAATCAGCCCCAGCATTTT.

This sequence joins TRBV27 and TRBJ2-3; D uncertain. V was cut by 4 bases and J by 10 bases, with 12 bases left in between. Germline CDR1 is MNHEY and CDR2 is SMNVEV (reference sequence). CDR3 length: 12 amino acids. CDR3 nucleotide sequence: TGTGCCAGCAGTTCTAACCAGAGAGCGCAGTATTTT. Protein sequence: CASSSNQRAQYF.

The genes are TRBV7-9 and TRBJ1-4, with 9 bases lining up with TRBD1. CDR1 is SEHNR, CDR2 FQNEAQ, per germline (reference sequence). This CDR3 is 14 amino acids long. V lost 8 bases to trimming and J lost 4 bases; unmatched junction nucleotides: 5. The CDR3 reads CASSTGGDNEKLFF. The CDR3 coding sequence is TGTGCCAGCTCGACAGGGGGTGATAATGAAAAACTGTTTTTT.

This clone came up once. The rearrangement joins TRBV5-1 to TRBJ1-4, with a tentative D call TRBD1 (6 bases). Germline CDR1 SGHRS, CDR2 YFSETQ. This CDR3 has 14 residues. V shed 1 base and J shed 8 bases, with 12 bases lying between them. CDR3 region: CASSLNRAGEKLFF. CDR3 in DNA: TGCGCCAGCAGCTTGAACAGGGCGGGCGAAAAACTGTTTTTT.

The rearrangement joins TRBV6-5 to TRBJ2-5; D is tentatively TRBD1 or TRBD2 (5 bases each). This CDR3 contains 14 residues. In germline, CDR1 is MNHEY, CDR2 SVGAGI. Trimming shortened V by 1 base and J by 2 bases, and 8 bases separated the two germline ends. DNA for the CDR3: TGTGCCAGCAGTTACTTCGGGACGCAAGAGACCCAGTACTTC. Translated, it gives CASSYFGTQETQYF.

This chain uses TRBV4-2 with TRBJ1-6; 10 nucleotides align to TRBD1. V was clipped by 2 bases and J by 7 bases; unmatched bases: 8. CDR1 and CDR2 (germline): LGHNA, YNFKEQ. This CDR3 spans 17 amino acids. The CDR3 bases are TGTGCCAGCAGCCAATTGACAGGGGGCAGCGGGAATTCACCCCTCCACTTT. Translation: CASSQLTGGSGNSPLHF.

J is TRBJ1-2 and V is TRBV2; D uncertain. CDR1 SNHLY and CDR2 FYNNEI come from the germline V gene. V lost 2 bases, J lost 4 bases, and 11 bases lay in between. CDR3 size: 14 residues. The CDR3 loop reads CASSEMGVGYGYTF. CDR3 bases: TGTGCCAGCAGTGAAATGGGAGTGGGCTATGGCTACACCTTC.

CDR3 protein: CAISDRREGLDTQYF. The CDR3 DNA is TGTGCCATCAGTGATCGGCGGGAGGGCTTGGATACGCAGTATTTT. The rearrangement joins TRBV10-3 to TRBJ2-3; the match to TRBD2 covers 9 bases. The CDR3 spans 15 residues. V lost 3 bases and J lost 6; bases outside the gene matches: 7. CDR1 is ENHRY, CDR2 SYGVKD, per germline.

The V call is TRBV6-1, the J call TRBJ2-4; 7 nucleotides line up with TRBD1. CDR3 size: 11 residues. V shed 5 bases, J shed 9 bases, and the junction held 1 base outside the gene matches. Germline assignment: CDR1 MNHNS and CDR2 SASEGT. The CDR3 region has the DNA TGTGCCAGCAGTCCAGGGGGCATTCAGTACTTC. It is translated as CASSPGGIQYF.